A selection of T cell receptor beta chains follows, all from one sample in a study of CD8 T cells in ankylosing spondylitis. TCRdb itself ran the 5' RACE reads through MiXCR, one entry per CDR3 protein. Found here are approximately 250,000 distinct CDR3 sequences, roughly 32% of them singletons; the top ten hold around 4.5%. Sequenced: blood, either unsorted or a sorted T cell fraction (not recorded which). The receptors originated from a male donor with ankylosing spondylitis or in good health (not recorded which). CDR3s include the opening cysteine and the closing phenylalanine or tryptophan. D genes are given only for firm matches. Size values are once, few and many counts, or a class for expanded clones, and some rows have none.

V: TRBV29-1; size: -; D: -; J: TRBJ1-1; length: 13; CDR3: CSAARGGGTEAFF
V: TRBV4-2; size: few; D: TRBD2; J: TRBJ2-3; length: 15; CDR3: CASSQVPSGADTQYF
V: TRBV5-1; size: few; D: -; J: TRBJ2-5; length: 15; CDR3: CASSSALNYQETQYF
V: TRBV7-9; size: -; D: -; J: TRBJ1-2; length: 13; CDR3: CASSLILSYGYTF
V: TRBV20-1; size: few; D: -; J: TRBJ2-1; length: 11; CDR3: CSAGIYNEQFF
V: TRBV7-6; size: few; D: -; J: TRBJ2-4; length: 14; CDR3: CASSLEVRVGIQYF
V: TRBV4-1; size: -; D: TRBD1; J: TRBJ1-1; length: 15; CDR3: CASSQVPGQGTEAFF
V: TRBV20-1; size: few; D: -; J: TRBJ2-5; length: 14; CDR3: CSARRGGGGETQYF
V: TRBV5-5; size: -; D: TRBD1; J: TRBJ1-2; length: 17; CDR3: CASSSPGQGRFNSGYTF
V: TRBV29-1; size: -; D: -; J: TRBJ1-3; length: 12; CDR3: CSAGVPGNTIYF
V: TRBV15; size: -; D: -; J: TRBJ2-4; length: 16; CDR3: CATSRGGGNAKNIQYF
V: TRBV12-3/TRBV12-4; size: -; D: TRBD2; J: TRBJ2-1; length: 14; CDR3: CASSSLAGGNEQFF
V: TRBV20-1; size: -; D: -; J: TRBJ2-7; length: 14; CDR3: CSARDGRQSYEQYF
V: TRBV7-8; size: -; D: -; J: TRBJ1-1; length: 12; CDR3: CASSPTGPGAFF
V: TRBV5-1; size: -; D: -; J: TRBJ2-3; length: 15; CDR3: CASSLETPGTDTQYF
V: TRBV27; size: -; D: TRBD1; J: TRBJ1-6; length: 14; CDR3: CASSPRDSISPLHF
V: TRBV5-1; size: -; D: -; J: TRBJ1-1; length: 15; CDR3: CASSILQGGNTEAFF
V: TRBV29-1; size: few; D: TRBD1; J: TRBJ2-2; length: 12; CDR3: CTGQGGTGELFF
V: TRBV12-3/TRBV12-4; size: -; D: -; J: TRBJ2-3; length: 12; CDR3: CASRNLADTQYF
V: TRBV12-3/TRBV12-4; size: few; D: -; J: TRBJ2-7; length: 14; CDR3: CASSPDWKENEQYF
V: TRBV29-1; size: many; D: -; J: TRBJ2-3; length: 12; CDR3: CSVDTRSDTQYF
V: TRBV20-1; size: few; D: -; J: TRBJ2-3; length: 15; CDR3: CSAREGSFSTDTQYF
V: TRBV20-1; size: -; D: -; J: TRBJ1-2; length: 11; CDR3: CSASLGSGYTF
V: TRBV3-1; size: -; D: TRBD2; J: TRBJ2-2; length: 15; CDR3: CASSRMGTSTGELFF
V: TRBV19; size: few; D: TRBD2; J: TRBJ2-1; length: 14; CDR3: CASSRAGLNNEQFF
V: TRBV29-1; size: -; D: TRBD1; J: TRBJ2-7; length: 13; CDR3: CSGVDRYSYEQYF
V: TRBV12-3/TRBV12-4; size: -; D: -; J: TRBJ2-5; length: 12; CDR3: CASTPRGRTQYF
V: TRBV5-1; size: few; D: -; J: TRBJ2-3; length: 16; CDR3: CASSPGGSSSTDTQYF
V: TRBV20-1; size: few; D: -; J: TRBJ1-6; length: 11; CDR3: CSARDNSPLHF
V: TRBV6-4; size: few; D: -; J: TRBJ1-6; length: 14; CDR3: CASSDDGGNSPLHF
V: TRBV7-8; size: -; D: -; J: TRBJ2-3; length: 16; CDR3: CASSLSGGRGTDTQYF
V: TRBV5-5; size: -; D: -; J: TRBJ1-5; length: 14; CDR3: CASSTTGANQPQHF
V: TRBV6-1; size: -; D: TRBD2; J: TRBJ2-5; length: 14; CDR3: CASSQAGGWETQYF
V: TRBV6-1; size: few; D: -; J: TRBJ1-1; length: 15; CDR3: CASSHLGGLNTEAFF
V: TRBV5-5; size: few; D: -; J: TRBJ2-7; length: 14; CDR3: CASSWGRISYEQYF
V: TRBV7-6; size: few; D: TRBD1; J: TRBJ2-7; length: 13; CDR3: CASHPGQGHEQYF
V: TRBV6-5; size: many; D: -; J: TRBJ1-1; length: 17; CDR3: CASSYRSTGRLNTEAFF
V: TRBV28; size: few; D: -; J: TRBJ2-5; length: 18; CDR3: CASSRPTLRVNGQETQYF
V: TRBV29-1; size: -; D: TRBD1; J: TRBJ2-1; length: 14; CDR3: CSVGGTAPSNEQFF
V: TRBV20-1; size: -; D: TRBD2; J: TRBJ2-3; length: 15; CDR3: CSASAGGRGTDTQYF
V: TRBV4-2; size: few; D: -; J: TRBJ1-6; length: 16; CDR3: CASSQDRRGRGSPLHF
V: TRBV6-1; size: -; D: -; J: TRBJ1-4; length: 14; CDR3: CASSETGTREKLFF
V: TRBV20-1; size: few; D: TRBD2; J: TRBJ2-5; length: 15; CDR3: CSATPWRGKQETQYF
V: TRBV29-1; size: -; D: -; J: TRBJ1-2; length: 14; CDR3: CSVESEAFNYGYTF
V: TRBV20-1; size: many; D: -; J: TRBJ2-5; length: 11; CDR3: CSARDQETQYF
V: TRBV20-1; size: -; D: TRBD2; J: TRBJ2-1; length: 15; CDR3: CSARDHLAGTNEQFF
V: TRBV5-6; size: -; D: -; J: TRBJ2-5; length: 13; CDR3: CASSNGAEETQYF
V: TRBV6-1; size: few; D: -; J: TRBJ2-2; length: 16; CDR3: CASSRPDTPTPGELFF
V: TRBV29-1; size: -; D: -; J: TRBJ2-1; length: 14; CDR3: CSAGGHHKDNEQFF